The T cell receptor beta chain described here comes from a study of T cell repertoires in cytomegalovirus infection. The wider study: Recently identified HLA-C-restricted and well-studied HLA-B-restricted CMV epitopes were used. Indicated by public TCR beta signatures were CMV infection and matching HLA type.

TCRdb analysed the reads with MiXCR anew, one entry per CDR3 protein. The repertoire holds roughly 990,000 distinct CDR3 sequences, less than 35% seen once, with over 12% in the top ten. CDR3 size: 16 residues. J was trimmed by 5 bases and V by 5 bases; bases with no gene match: 12. In this sample, this clonotype turned up many times. The antigen is not known. This specimen consisted of cultured CD8+ T cells from PBMCs, obtained from culture after CMV antigen stimulation. The chain joins TRBV12-3 or TRBV12-4 to TRBJ2-5, with 9 positions matching TRBD1. The clonotype originates from a human donor in good health (CMV status not recorded). Some clones in this sample may be carry-over from other donors' samples. The CDR3 DNA follows: TGTGCCAGCAGTCCAATGGGACAGGGCGAAGGGGAGACCCAGTACTTC. Translation: CASSPMGQGEGETQYF.